What follows is one T cell receptor (beta chain) and its context. From germline, CDR1 is MNHEY and CDR2 SVGAGI. This CDR3 has 16 amino acids. V lost 0 bases and J lost 2, with 14 bases in between. Using its own MiXCR run on the RT-PCR reads, TCRdb lists one record per CDR3 protein. Among some 960,000 distinct CDR3 sequences listed, 15% to 20% were seen once. This sample is drawn from a study of patients and donors after allogeneic stem cell transplantation. This TCR came from a human donor who was either an allogeneic HSCT recipient or a stem cell or donor lymphocyte infusion donor (not recorded which). It is not recorded whose cells these are; they may come from a transplant donor. The sample comprised blood, either unsorted or a sorted T cell fraction (not recorded which). The chain uses TRBV6-5 and TRBJ2-7, with D perhaps TRBD1 (5 bases). CDR3 sequence: CASSYSGGSQAYEQYF. The DNA of the CDR3 is TGTGCCAGCAGTTACTCGGGCGGATCACAGGCCTACGAGCAGTACTTC.